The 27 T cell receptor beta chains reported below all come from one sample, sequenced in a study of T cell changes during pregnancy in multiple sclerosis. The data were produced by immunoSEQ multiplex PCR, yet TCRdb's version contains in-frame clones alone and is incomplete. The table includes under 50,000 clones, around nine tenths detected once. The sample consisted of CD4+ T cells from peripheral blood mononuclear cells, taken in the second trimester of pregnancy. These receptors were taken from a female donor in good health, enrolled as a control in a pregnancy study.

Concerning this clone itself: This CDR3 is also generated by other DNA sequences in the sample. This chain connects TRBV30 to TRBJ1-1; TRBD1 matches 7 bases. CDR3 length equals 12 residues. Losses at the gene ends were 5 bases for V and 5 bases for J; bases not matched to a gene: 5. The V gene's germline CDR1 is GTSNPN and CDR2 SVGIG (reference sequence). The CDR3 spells CAWRQGGTEAFF. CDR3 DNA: TGTGCCTGGCGACAGGGAGGTACTGAAGCTTTCTTT.

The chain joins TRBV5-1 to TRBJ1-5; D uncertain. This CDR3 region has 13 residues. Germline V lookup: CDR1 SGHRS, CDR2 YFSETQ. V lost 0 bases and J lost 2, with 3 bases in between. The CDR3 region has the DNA TGCGCCAGCAGCTTGGCCGGCAATCAGCCCCAGCATTTT. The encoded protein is CASSLAGNQPQHF. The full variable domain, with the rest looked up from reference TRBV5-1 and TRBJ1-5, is KAGVTQTPRYLIKTRGQQVTLSCSPISGHRSVSWYQQTPGQGLQFLFEYFSETQRNKGNFPGRFSGRQFSNSRSEMNVSTLELGDSALYLCASSLAGNQPQHFGDGTRLSIL.

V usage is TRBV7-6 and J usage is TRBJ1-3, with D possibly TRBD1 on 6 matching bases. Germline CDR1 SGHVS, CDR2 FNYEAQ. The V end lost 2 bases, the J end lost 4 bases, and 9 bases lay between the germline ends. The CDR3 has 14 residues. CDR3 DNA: TGTGCCAGCAGCTTATCTGGACAGGGAAACACCATATATTTT. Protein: CASSLSGQGNTIYF. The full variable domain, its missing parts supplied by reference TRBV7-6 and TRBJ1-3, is GAGVSQSPRYKVTKRGQDVALRCDPISGHVSLYWYRQALGQGPEFLTYFNYEAQQDKSGLPNDRFSAERPEGSISTLTIQRTEQRDSAMYRCASSLSGQGNTIYFGEGSWLTVV.

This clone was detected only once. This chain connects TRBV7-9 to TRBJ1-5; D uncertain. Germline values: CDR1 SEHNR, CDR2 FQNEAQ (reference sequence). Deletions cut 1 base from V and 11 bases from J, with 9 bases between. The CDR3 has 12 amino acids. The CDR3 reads CASSLGLSAQHF. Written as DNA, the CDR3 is TGTGCCAGCAGCTTAGGGTTATCAGCCCAGCATTTT. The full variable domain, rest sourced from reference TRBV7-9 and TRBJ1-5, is DTGVSQNPRHKITKRGQNVTFRCDPISEHNRLYWYRQTLGQGPEFLTYFQNEAQLEKSRLLSDRFSAERPKGSFSTLEIQRTEQGDSAMYLCASSLGLSAQHFGDGTRLSIL.

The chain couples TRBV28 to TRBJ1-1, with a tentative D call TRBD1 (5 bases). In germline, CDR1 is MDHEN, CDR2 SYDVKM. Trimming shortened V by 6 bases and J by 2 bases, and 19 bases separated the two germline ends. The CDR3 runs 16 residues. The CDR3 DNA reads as TGTGCCAGCAGGCCCCAGGGAGGGCGCGCAAACACTGAAGCTTTCTTT. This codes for CASRPQGGRANTEAFF.

The CDR3 DNA reads as TGTGCCAGCAGTACCCGGACAGGGGGGTCCTACGAGCAGTACTTC. It specifies CASSTRTGGSYEQYF. The chain has TRBV6-5 and TRBJ2-7; TRBD1 matches 10 bases. V dropped 5 bases and J dropped 1; count of bases not matched to a gene: 5. This CDR3 spans 15 amino acids. Germline-derived CDR1 and CDR2 are MNHEY and SVGAGI.

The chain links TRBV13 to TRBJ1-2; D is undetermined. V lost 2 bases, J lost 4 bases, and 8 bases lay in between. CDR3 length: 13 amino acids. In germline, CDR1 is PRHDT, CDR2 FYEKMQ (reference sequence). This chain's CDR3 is CASSLSGGYGYTF. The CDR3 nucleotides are TGTGCCAGCAGCTTATCCGGAGGCTATGGCTACACCTTC.

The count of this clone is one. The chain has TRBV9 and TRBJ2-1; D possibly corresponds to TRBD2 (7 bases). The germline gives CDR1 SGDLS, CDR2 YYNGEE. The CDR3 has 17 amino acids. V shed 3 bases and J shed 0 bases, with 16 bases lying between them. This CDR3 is CASSETRGALSYNEQFF. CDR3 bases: TGTGCCAGCAGCGAAACTCGGGGGGCCCTCTCCTACAATGAGCAGTTCTTC.

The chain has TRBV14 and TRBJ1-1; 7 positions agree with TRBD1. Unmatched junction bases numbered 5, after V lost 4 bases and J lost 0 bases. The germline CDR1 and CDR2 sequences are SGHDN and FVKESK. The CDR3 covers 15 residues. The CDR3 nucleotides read TGTGCCAGCAGCCTATGGACAGGAGTGAACACTGAAGCTTTCTTT. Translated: CASSLWTGVNTEAFF.

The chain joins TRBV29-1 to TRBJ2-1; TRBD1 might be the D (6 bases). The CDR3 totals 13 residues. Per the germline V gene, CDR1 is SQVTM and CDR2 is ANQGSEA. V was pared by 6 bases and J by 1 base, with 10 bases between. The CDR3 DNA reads TGCAGCGTCTTGAGGGGGTCCTACAATGAGCAGTTCTTC. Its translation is CSVLRGSYNEQFF.

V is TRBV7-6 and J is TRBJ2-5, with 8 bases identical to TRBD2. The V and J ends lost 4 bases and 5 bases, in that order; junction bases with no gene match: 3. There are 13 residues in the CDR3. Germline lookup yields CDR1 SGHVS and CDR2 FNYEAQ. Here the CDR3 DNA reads TGTGCCAGCAGCTCCCGCGGGAGGGAGACCCAGTACTTC. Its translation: CASSSRGRETQYF.

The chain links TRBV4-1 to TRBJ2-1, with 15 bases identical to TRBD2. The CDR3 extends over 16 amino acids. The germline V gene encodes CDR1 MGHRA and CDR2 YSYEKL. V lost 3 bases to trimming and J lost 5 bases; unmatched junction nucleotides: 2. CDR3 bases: TGCGCCAGCAGCCATGGACTAGCGGGGGGGCACAATGAGCAGTTCTTC. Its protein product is CASSHGLAGGHNEQFF.

As DNA, the CDR3 is TGTGCCAGCAGCTTCCCAGCGGGGGGCTCCTCTAGCACAGATACGCAGTATTTT. It yields the protein CASSFPAGGSSSTDTQYF. V and J are TRBV5-4 and TRBJ2-3; 9 bases map to TRBD2. The ends lost 2 bases at V and 0 bases at J; junction bases unmatched: 10. The germline gives CDR1 SGHNT, CDR2 YYREEE (reference sequence). This CDR3 has 18 amino acids.

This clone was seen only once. The CDR3 is CASSFTTSGSHNEQFF. The CDR3 nucleotides read TGCGCCAGCAGCTTTACGACTAGCGGGTCCCACAATGAGCAGTTCTTC. V gene TRBV5-1 combines with J gene TRBJ2-1; TRBD2 matches at 10 bases. The CDR3 spans 16 residues. Trimming cost V 2 bases and J 5 bases; bases outside gene matches: 7. Germline values: CDR1 SGHRS, CDR2 YFSETQ.

The CDR3 loop reads CASSPRQLNTEAFF. CDR3 DNA sequence: TGCGCCAGCAGCCCCAGACAGCTTAACACTGAAGCTTTCTTT. The V and J genes are TRBV5-1 and TRBJ1-1; possible D gene TRBD1, 5 bases. The germline V gene has CDR1 SGHRS and CDR2 YFSETQ. CDR3 length: 14 amino acids. Trimming cost V 4 bases and J 2 bases, with 12 bases left between them.

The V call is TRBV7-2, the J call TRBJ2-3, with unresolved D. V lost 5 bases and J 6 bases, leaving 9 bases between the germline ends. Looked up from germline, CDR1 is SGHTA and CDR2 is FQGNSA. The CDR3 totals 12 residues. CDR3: CASSGEVDTQYF. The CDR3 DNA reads TGTGCCAGCAGCGGAGAGGTTGATACGCAGTATTTT.

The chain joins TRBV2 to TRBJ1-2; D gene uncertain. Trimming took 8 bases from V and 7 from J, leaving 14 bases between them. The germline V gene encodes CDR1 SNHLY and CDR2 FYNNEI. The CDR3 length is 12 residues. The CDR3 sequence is CASAEVASGYTF. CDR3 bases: TGTGCCAGCGCGGAAGTGGCGAGTGGCTACACCTTC.

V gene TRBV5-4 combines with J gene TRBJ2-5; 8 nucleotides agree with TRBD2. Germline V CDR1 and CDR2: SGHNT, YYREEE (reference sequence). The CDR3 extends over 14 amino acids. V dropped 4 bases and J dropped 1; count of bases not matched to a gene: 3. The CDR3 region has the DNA TGTGCCAGCAGCACCGGGACTAGCCAAGAGACCCAGTACTTC. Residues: CASSTGTSQETQYF.

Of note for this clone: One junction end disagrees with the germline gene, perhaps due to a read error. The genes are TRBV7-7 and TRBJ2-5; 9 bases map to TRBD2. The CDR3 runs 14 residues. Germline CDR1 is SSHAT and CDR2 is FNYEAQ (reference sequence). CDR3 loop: CASSYSGGGETQYF. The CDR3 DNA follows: TGTGCTAGCAGTTATAGCGGGGGTGGAGAGACCCAGTACTTC.

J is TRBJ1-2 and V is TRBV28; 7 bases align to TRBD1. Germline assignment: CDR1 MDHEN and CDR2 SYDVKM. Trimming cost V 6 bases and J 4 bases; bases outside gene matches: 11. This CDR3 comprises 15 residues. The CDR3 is CASRLQGSYAYGYTF. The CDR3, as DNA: TGTGCCAGCAGGCTACAGGGGAGTTATGCCTATGGCTACACCTTC.

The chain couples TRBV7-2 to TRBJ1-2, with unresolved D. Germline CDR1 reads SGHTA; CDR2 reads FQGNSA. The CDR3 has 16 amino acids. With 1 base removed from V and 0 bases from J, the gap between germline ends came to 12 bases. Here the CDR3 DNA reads TGTGCCAGCAGCTTAGGGCCCGGAGGAGCTAACTATGGCTACACCTTC. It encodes CASSLGPGGANYGYTF.

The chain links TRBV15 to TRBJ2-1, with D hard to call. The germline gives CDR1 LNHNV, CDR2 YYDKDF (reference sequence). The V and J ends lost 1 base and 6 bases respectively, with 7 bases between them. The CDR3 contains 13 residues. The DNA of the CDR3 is TGTGCCACCAGCAGAGCCCCGGGCAATGAGCAGTTCTTC. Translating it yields CATSRAPGNEQFF.

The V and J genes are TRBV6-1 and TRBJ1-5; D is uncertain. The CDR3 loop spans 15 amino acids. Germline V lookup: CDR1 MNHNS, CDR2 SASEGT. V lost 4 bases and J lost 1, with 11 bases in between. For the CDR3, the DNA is TGTGCCAGCAGTGGGATACGGGGAAGCAATCAGCCCCAGCATTTT. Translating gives CASSGIRGSNQPQHF.

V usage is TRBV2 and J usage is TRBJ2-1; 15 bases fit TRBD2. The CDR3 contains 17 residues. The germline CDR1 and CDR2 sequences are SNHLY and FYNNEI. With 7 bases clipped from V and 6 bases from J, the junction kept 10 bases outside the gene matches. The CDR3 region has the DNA TGTGCCAGCATGCTGCGGCCGGGACTAGCGGGGGGCAATGAGCAGTTCTTC. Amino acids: CASMLRPGLAGGNEQFF.

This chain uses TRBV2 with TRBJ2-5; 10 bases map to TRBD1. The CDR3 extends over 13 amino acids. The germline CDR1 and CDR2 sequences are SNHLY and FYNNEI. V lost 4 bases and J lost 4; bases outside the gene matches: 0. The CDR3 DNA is TGTGCCAGCAGTGGGGACAGGGGAGAGACCCAGTACTTC. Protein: CASSGDRGETQYF.

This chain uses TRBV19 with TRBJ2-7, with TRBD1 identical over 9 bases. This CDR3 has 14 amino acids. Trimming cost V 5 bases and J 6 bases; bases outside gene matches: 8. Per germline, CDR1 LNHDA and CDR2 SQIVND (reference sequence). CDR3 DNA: TGTGCCAGTAGTCCAAGGACAGGGGAGGTCGAGCAGTACTTC. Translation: CASSPRTGEVEQYF.

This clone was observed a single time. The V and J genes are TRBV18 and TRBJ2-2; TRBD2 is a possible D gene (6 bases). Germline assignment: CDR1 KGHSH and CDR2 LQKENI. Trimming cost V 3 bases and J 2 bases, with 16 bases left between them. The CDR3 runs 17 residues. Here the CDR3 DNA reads TGTGCCAGCTCACCCCAATTTAGCGGCCCTAACACCGGGGAGCTGTTTTTT. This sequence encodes CASSPQFSGPNTGELFF. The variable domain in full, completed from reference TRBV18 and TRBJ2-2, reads NAGVMQNPRHLVRRRGQEARLRCSPMKGHSHVYWYRQLPEEGLKFMVYLQKENIIDESGMPKERFSAEFPKEGPSILRIQQVVRGDSAAYFCASSPQFSGPNTGELFFGEGSRLTVL.